The 30 T cell receptor beta chains below all came from one sample that was sequenced in a study of cytomegalovirus exposure and HLA in healthy donors. Clones were sequenced by immunoSEQ multiplex PCR, and TCRdb holds only the in-frame ones, with some missing. The sample has some 65,000 clones, more than 95% seen once. Sequenced: PBMCs. The receptors were sampled from a young man in good health and CMV-seronegative.

This clone has just one count. V is TRBV19 and J is TRBJ1-5; a possible D gene is TRBD1 (5 bases). CDR3 size: 15 residues. The V gene lost 1 base and the J gene lost 6 bases, with 13 bases spanning the gap. Germline V gene sequence: CDR1 LNHDA, CDR2 SQIVND (reference sequence). The CDR3 is CASSIAGGAGQPQHF. DNA for the CDR3: TGTGCCAGTAGTATAGCTGGCGGGGCAGGTCAGCCCCAGCATTTT.

The chain combines TRBV7-2 with TRBJ2-4, with a tentative D call TRBD1 (6 bases). The germline gives CDR1 SGHTA, CDR2 FQGNSA. This CDR3 spans 14 amino acids. Trimming stripped 0 bases from V and 5 bases from J, with 8 bases between. The CDR3 sequence is CASSLAGAQNIQYF. The CDR3 DNA is TGTGCCAGCAGCTTAGCGGGGGCACAAAACATTCAGTACTTC. The full variable domain, completed using reference TRBV7-2 and TRBJ2-4, is GAGVSQSPSNKVTEKGKDVELRCDPISGHTALYWYRQSLGQGLEFLIYFQGNSAPDKSGLPSDRFSAERTGGSVSTLTIQRTQQEDSAVYLCASSLAGAQNIQYFGAGTRLSVL.

The rearrangement uses TRBV5-4 and TRBJ2-5; 10 positions match TRBD2. CDR3 length: 17 residues. V lost 2 bases, J lost 5 bases, and 12 bases stayed unmatched. Germline CDR1 SGHNT, CDR2 YYREEE (reference sequence). CDR3 residues: CASSFGTSDMILETQYF. As DNA, the CDR3 is TGTGCCAGCAGCTTCGGGACTAGCGATATGATATTGGAGACCCAGTACTTC.

The gene calls are TRBV6-5 and TRBJ1-1; tentative D call: TRBD1 (6 bases). This CDR3 spans 13 amino acids. V was clipped by 6 bases and J by 8 bases, with 16 bases between them. The V gene's germline CDR1 is MNHEY and CDR2 SVGAGI. The CDR3 DNA sequence: TGTGCCAGCAGCGACCGGGACATCCTAGAAGCTTTCTTT. Protein: CASSDRDILEAFF.

The chain employs TRBV6-6 and TRBJ1-5; 7 positions agree with TRBD1. Germline lookup yields CDR1 MNHNY and CDR2 SVGAGI (reference sequence). This CDR3 spans 14 amino acids. The V and J ends lost 4 bases and 6 bases, in that order; junction bases with no gene match: 6. CDR3 bases: TGTGCCAGCAGTTTCGGGGCAGGGGGTCAGCCCCAGCATTTT. This sequence encodes CASSFGAGGQPQHF.

The V call is TRBV4-1, the J call TRBJ1-5, with D uncertain. The CDR3 is 13 residues long. Germline V gene lookup returns CDR1 MGHRA and CDR2 YSYEKL. V lost 1 base to trimming and J lost 3 bases, with 4 bases between them. CDR3 in DNA: TGCGCCAGCAGCCAAGCCGTCAATCAGCCCCAGCATTTT. It translates to CASSQAVNQPQHF.

This chain connects TRBV7-6 to TRBJ1-3; the D is unclear. CDR1 is SGHVS, CDR2 FNYEAQ, per germline. The CDR3 is made up of 14 amino acids. Between the trimmed V and J ends, which lost 6 bases and 0 bases, there was a span of 9 bases. CDR3 DNA sequence: TGTGCCAGCAGTACAGCTTACTCTGGAAACACCATATATTTT. Translated, it gives CASSTAYSGNTIYF.

The chain is built from TRBV7-9 and TRBJ2-3, with a weak D call TRBD1 (5 bases). CDR3 length equals 16 residues. CDR1 and CDR2 (germline): SEHNR, FQNEAQ (reference sequence). Trimming shortened V by 5 bases and J by 4 bases, and 19 bases separated the two germline ends. CDR3 residues: CASSLGSSGSADTQYF. CDR3 DNA: TGTGCCAGCAGCCTAGGATCCTCAGGGTCCGCAGATACGCAGTATTTT.

The gene calls are TRBV6-6 and TRBJ2-7, with a possible D match to TRBD2 (5 bases). The CDR3 covers 13 residues. The V gene's germline CDR1 is MNHNY and CDR2 SVGAGI (reference sequence). This chain's CDR3 is CAAAASGSYEQYF. The CDR3, as DNA: TGTGCGGCAGCGGCCAGCGGCTCCTACGAGCAGTACTTC.

The CDR3 bases are TGTGCCAGCAGCCCCCACCCAGCGGGCTACGAGCAGTACTTC. Protein product: CASSPHPAGYEQYF. V gene TRBV14 combines with J gene TRBJ2-7, with D maybe TRBD2 (6 bases). Germline CDR1 is SGHDN and CDR2 is FVKESK. V was cut by 4 bases and J by 3 bases, with 13 bases left in between. This CDR3 is built from 14 residues.

The V gene is TRBV5-8, the J gene TRBJ2-7; possibly TRBD2 for D (5 bases). There are 13 residues in the CDR3. Deletions cut 4 bases from V and 2 bases from J, with 10 bases between. Per germline, CDR1 SGHTS and CDR2 YDEGEE. CDR3 DNA sequence: TGTGCCAGCAGCCGGGATTCCCCCTACGAGCAGTACTTC. Protein: CASSRDSPYEQYF. Drawing the rest from reference TRBV5-8 and TRBJ2-7, the complete variable domain is EAGVTQSPTHLIKTRGQQATLRCSPISGHTSVYWYQQALGLGLQFLLWYDEGEERNRGNFPPRFSGRQFPNYSSELNVNALELEDSALYLCASSRDSPYEQYFGPGTRLTVT.

Only a few counts were recorded for this clone. This rearrangement joins TRBV2 to TRBJ2-1, with a possible D match to TRBD1 (6 bases). The CDR3 sequence is 17 residues long. The ends were cut back, 4 bases at V and 4 bases at J, with 20 bases in the middle. Germline loops: CDR1 SNHLY, CDR2 FYNNEI. Here the CDR3 DNA reads TGTGCCAGCAGTGCCTACCGGGACATCTCCTCTTACAATGAGCAGTTCTTC. The encoded protein is CASSAYRDISSYNEQFF.

The CDR3 reads CASNSGYNEQFF. The CDR3, as DNA: TGTGCCAGCAATTCAGGTTACAATGAGCAGTTCTTC. The gene calls are TRBV9 and TRBJ2-1; unclear D gene. Looked up from germline, CDR1 is SGDLS and CDR2 is YYNGEE. The length of the CDR3 is 12 residues. Trimming cost V 6 bases and J 4 bases, with 8 bases left between them.

This clone was picked up one time. The genes are TRBV6-4 and TRBJ2-3; 10 bases map to TRBD1. This CDR3 has 15 amino acids. Germline V gives CDR1 MRHNA, CDR2 SNTAGT. V gave up 0 bases and J gave up 4 bases; unmatched junction bases: 1. Here the CDR3 reads CASSDSTGGSDTQYF. CDR3 coding DNA: TGTGCCAGCAGTGACTCGACAGGGGGCTCAGATACGCAGTATTTT.

This clone was picked up a small number of times. The V call is TRBV7-2, the J call TRBJ2-1, with a possible D match to TRBD2 (6 bases). V dropped 7 bases and J dropped 0 bases, with 13 bases sitting between them. This CDR3 contains 15 residues. Germline CDR1 reads SGHTA; CDR2 reads FQGNSA. CDR3 coding DNA: TGTGCCAGCACCCTGTGGGGGGACTCCTACAATGAGCAGTTCTTC. This sequence encodes CASTLWGDSYNEQFF. Filled out from reference TRBV7-2 and TRBJ2-1, the complete variable domain reads GAGVSQSPSNKVTEKGKDVELRCDPISGHTALYWYRQSLGQGLEFLIYFQGNSAPDKSGLPSDRFSAERTGGSVSTLTIQRTQQEDSAVYLCASTLWGDSYNEQFFGPGTRLTVL.

This clone has a single count. Other nucleotide sequences from this sample produce the same CDR3. V and J are TRBV27 and TRBJ1-1; D unresolved. The CDR3 spans 13 residues. The V end lost 2 bases, the J end lost 1 base, and 5 bases lay between the germline ends. CDR1 is MNHEY and CDR2 is SMNVEV in the germline V gene (reference sequence). The CDR3: CASSLSRNTEAFF. CDR3 nucleotide sequence: TGTGCCAGCAGTTTAAGCCGGAACACTGAAGCTTTCTTT.

The rearrangement joins TRBV5-4 to TRBJ1-1; 9 bases line up with TRBD1. Germline values: CDR1 SGHNT, CDR2 YYREEE (reference sequence). Unmatched junction bases numbered 9, after V lost 4 bases and J lost 2 bases. The CDR3 is 16 residues long. The CDR3 nucleotides read TGTGCCAGCAGCCAAGGGACAGGGAATTTAAACACTGAAGCTTTCTTT. It yields the protein CASSQGTGNLNTEAFF.

The rearrangement uses TRBV19 and TRBJ2-1, with 10 bases lining up with TRBD1. The J segment lost 7 bases and the V segment lost 3 bases, leaving 3 bases of the junction unmatched. Germline V CDR1 and CDR2: LNHDA, SQIVND (reference sequence). CDR3 size: 14 residues. The CDR3 here is CASSIWTGGNEQFF. The CDR3 nucleotides are TGTGCCAGTAGTATCTGGACAGGGGGAAATGAGCAGTTCTTC.

The V call is TRBV29-1, the J call TRBJ1-4, with D possibly being TRBD1 (6 bases). Germline V gene data show CDR1 as SQVTM and CDR2 as ANQGSEA. The CDR3 runs to 14 residues. V shed 7 bases and J shed 1 base, with 13 bases lying between them. This CDR3 is CSAGRGGTNEKLFF. The CDR3 DNA reads TGCAGCGCTGGAAGGGGGGGAACTAATGAAAAACTGTTTTTT.

The V gene is TRBV4-2, the J gene TRBJ2-7; D is perhaps TRBD1 (6 bases). The V and J ends lost 2 bases and 1 base respectively, with 12 bases between them. Germline CDR1 is LGHNA and CDR2 is YNFKEQ. The CDR3 contains 15 residues. CDR3 bases: TGTGCCAGCAGCCAATCCCGGGACAATTCCTACGAGCAGTACTTC. This codes for CASSQSRDNSYEQYF.

This chain links TRBV5-5 with TRBJ1-1; 9 bases map to TRBD1. This CDR3 has 17 amino acids. From germline, CDR1 is SGHKS and CDR2 YYEKEE (reference sequence). V trimming: 2 bases; J trimming: 4 bases; junction bases outside the gene matches: 12. As DNA, the CDR3 is TGTGCCAGCAGCTTAACAGGGGGCGCGAGGGGAAGCACTGAAGCTTTCTTT. Its protein product is CASSLTGGARGSTEAFF.

The J gene is TRBJ2-7, the V gene TRBV7-9, with 14 bases that match TRBD2. J gave up 5 bases and V 8 bases, and 8 bases lay outside the gene matches. Germline loops: CDR1 SEHNR, CDR2 FQNEAQ (reference sequence). The length of the CDR3 is 15 residues. The CDR3 region has the DNA TGTGCCAGCCGAGGACTAGCGGGAGGAATACACGAGCAGTACTTC. This sequence encodes CASRGLAGGIHEQYF.

The chain employs TRBV10-3 and TRBJ2-7; a possible D gene is TRBD2 (5 bases). This CDR3 is 13 amino acids long. CDR1 ENHRY and CDR2 SYGVKD come from the germline V gene. The V end was cut by 4 bases, the J end by 7 bases, with 14 bases between. Here the CDR3 reads CAISGTGRGEQYF. Written as DNA, the CDR3 is TGTGCCATCAGTGGAACGGGCCGAGGGGAGCAGTACTTC.

This rearrangement joins TRBV4-1 to TRBJ2-7; 7 positions match TRBD1. Germline values: CDR1 MGHRA, CDR2 YSYEKL. The ends lost 4 bases at V and 5 bases at J; junction bases unmatched: 5. The CDR3 loop spans 13 amino acids. CDR3 amino acids: CASSLRDSHEQYF. CDR3 in DNA: TGCGCCAGCAGCCTCCGGGACAGCCACGAGCAGTACTTC.

The J gene is TRBJ1-1, the V gene TRBV25-1; 9 nucleotides match TRBD1. V lost 6 bases and J lost 5; bases outside the gene matches: 7. This CDR3 is built from 14 residues. Germline assignment: CDR1 MGHDK and CDR2 SYGVNS. CDR3 sequence: CASRSQGAKTEAFF. As DNA, the CDR3 is TGTGCCAGCAGATCACAGGGGGCTAAGACTGAAGCTTTCTTT.

The gene calls are TRBV7-8 and TRBJ1-1; possibly TRBD1 for D (6 bases). Germline CDR1 and CDR2: SGHVS and FQNEAQ. This CDR3 spans 15 amino acids. V was pared by 5 bases and J by 0 bases, with 13 bases between. CDR3 loop: CASSPLTGMNTEAFF. The CDR3 DNA follows: TGTGCCAGCAGCCCACTGACAGGTATGAACACTGAAGCTTTCTTT.

The chain joins TRBV19 to TRBJ1-1, with D unresolved. Trimming shortened V by 0 bases and J by 3 bases, and 8 bases separated the two germline ends. The CDR3 runs 14 residues. From germline, CDR1 is LNHDA and CDR2 SQIVND (reference sequence). This chain's CDR3 is CASSIESGYTEAFF. The CDR3 nucleotides read TGTGCCAGTAGTATAGAGTCCGGGTACACTGAAGCTTTCTTT.

As DNA, the CDR3 is TGTGCCAGCCGAGACAGGGGCACTGAAGCTTTCTTT. Its translation: CASRDRGTEAFF. The chain links TRBV11-3 to TRBJ1-1; TRBD1 aligns across 8 bases. The length of the CDR3 is 12 residues. Trimming took 8 bases from V and 4 from J; bases not matched to a gene: 3. Germline values: CDR1 SGHNT, CDR2 YENEEA.

This chain joins TRBV7-8 and TRBJ2-7; the D gene is possibly TRBD2 (6 bases). Germline CDR1 is SGHVS and CDR2 is FQNEAQ. V dropped 5 bases and J dropped 3 bases, with 20 bases sitting between them. The CDR3 sequence is 16 residues long. DNA for the CDR3: TGTGCCAGCAGCCCCGGGGGAGGATCGTCGAACTACGAGCAGTACTTC. The encoded protein is CASSPGGGSSNYEQYF.

This rearrangement joins TRBV11-2 to TRBJ2-5; no firm D call. This CDR3 is 12 amino acids long. Germline V CDR1 and CDR2: SGHAT, FQNNGV. Trimming took 4 bases from V and 1 from J, leaving 4 bases between them. The CDR3 sequence is CASSSVQETQYF. The CDR3 DNA reads as TGTGCCAGCAGCTCCGTCCAAGAGACCCAGTACTTC.